This T cell receptor beta chain was retrieved from a study of cytomegalovirus exposure and HLA in healthy donors. Regarding the study as a whole: Accurate prediction of HLA-A and HLA-B alleles (for most subjects) was reportedly achieved from TCR beta sequences.

PCR employed 60 Vbeta and 13 Jbeta primers. The data were produced by immunoSEQ multiplex PCR, yet TCRdb's version contains in-frame clones alone and is incomplete. The data contain about 80,000 clones, around 75% of them seen just once; the ten biggest clones take up roughly 7.2%. Details on this clone: Its antigen is currently unknown. Compared with germline, one end of the junction differs, possibly owing to a read error.

The sequence derives from a woman aged 40-49 years in good health and CMV-seronegative. The sequenced material came from PBMCs.

DNA for the CDR3: TGTGCTAGCAGCGGACTTAGGAGCACCGGGTCGAACAATCAGCCCCAGCATTTT. This translates into CASSGLRSTGSNNQPQHF. This sequence joins TRBV7-7 and TRBJ1-5; D is undetermined. This CDR3 is built from 18 residues. Germline CDR1 reads SSHAT; CDR2 reads FNYEAQ (reference sequence).